The rows below give T cell receptor beta chains drawn from one sample of a study of T cell responses to AZD1222 COVID-19 vaccine. Libraries were prepared by immunoSEQ multiplex PCR; TCRdb keeps only in-frame clonotypes and omits some of them. The sample holds approximately 130,000 clones, 88% seen once. The sample in question was peripheral blood, obtained 28 days after the second AZD1222 dose. The receptor set was obtained from an adult who received the AZD1222 COVID-19 vaccine. Each CDR3 is given with its conserved first and last residue.

v_call,j_call,cdr3_aa
TRBV6-1,TRBJ2-2,CASSDGVYTGELFF
TRBV4-3,TRBJ1-4,CASSQNTGEANEKLFF
TRBV4-3,TRBJ1-1,CASSQDWGAYTEAFF
TRBV27,TRBJ2-4,CASSLGRRDIQYF
TRBV15,TRBJ1-1,CATSRDRPLGATEAFF
TRBV27,TRBJ1-2,CASSGAGTGDVYGYTF
TRBV4-1,TRBJ2-3,CASSPLPRGTDTQYF
TRBV10-1,TRBJ2-1,CASSESSGRNEQFF
TRBV27,TRBJ2-1,CASSGWGGDEQFF
TRBV2,TRBJ2-2,CASSALAGELFF
TRBV6-5,TRBJ2-3,CASSYSMDPGRLYF
TRBV6-5,TRBJ1-1,CASSPGLGNTEAFF
TRBV3-1/TRBV3-2,TRBJ1-6,CASSYRGQTPLHF
TRBV7-2,TRBJ2-7,CASSRGLGGPRGEQYF
TRBV19,TRBJ1-5,CASSLAGVDQPQHF
TRBV11-2,TRBJ2-5,CASSQSWGETQYF
TRBV5-1,TRBJ1-2,CASSLSFGTDYGYTF
TRBV12-3/TRBV12-4,TRBJ2-1,CASSFYRGNEQFF
TRBV6-1,TRBJ1-4,CASSPGAGGNEKLFF
TRBV18,TRBJ2-5,CASSLGTVQETQYF
TRBV24-1,TRBJ1-5,CATSDNYRTNQPQHF
TRBV28,TRBJ1-2,CASSFNDRNYGYTF
TRBV19,TRBJ1-5,CASRGPGSYNQPQHF
TRBV9,TRBJ2-3,CASSVGSSLTDTQYF
TRBV18,TRBJ1-2,CASSPTEQYGYTF
TRBV2,TRBJ2-3,CASSEVASTDTQYF
TRBV28,TRBJ2-1,CASAGLPNYNEQFF
TRBV12-3/TRBV12-4,TRBJ2-1,CASSRDRGEQFF
TRBV27,TRBJ1-3,CASSPDREGSGNTIYF
TRBV15,TRBJ2-1,CATSRDRGYEQFF
TRBV13,TRBJ2-5,CASSLSGGYQETQYF
TRBV19,TRBJ2-3,CASSPRGAGSPDTQYF
TRBV30,TRBJ1-2,CAWSAGRNPYGYTF
TRBV5-5,TRBJ2-1,CASSWNGEGWNEQFF